This TCR beta chain was recorded in a study of tissue T cells after allogeneic stem cell transplantation. Time point in this sample: mouse harvest day 14 after allogeneic transplant. Each mouse received 10^7 T-cell-depleted marrow cells plus 10^6 splenic CD5+ T cells by tail vein. This mouse GVHD model was MHC-mismatched B6 to BALB/c, profiled day 7 or 14. Profiled with immunoSEQ multiplex PCR; TCRdb holds only in-frame clones, not every one. The sample includes around 7,700 clones, over 30% of them seen just once. This CDR3 is built from 14 residues. The germline gives CDR1 SGHSA, CDR2 FRNQAP. V was pared by 5 bases and J by 5 bases, with 3 bases of the junction left unmatched. Concerning this clone: Mouse gene names apply. The CDR3 end is not reached by the read, which stops 1 residue before it; the germline J gene fills it in.

This sequence originates from a female BALB/c mouse given C57BL/6 T cells with graft-versus-host disease after an allogeneic hematopoietic cell transplant. Sequencing input: skin. The chain combines TRBV16 with TRBJ1-4; TRBD1 agrees at 9 bases. CDR3 in amino acids: CASSPGTGNERLFF. The covered CDR3 bases are TGTGCAAGCAGCCCCGGGACAGGGAACGAAAGATTATTT. The complete variable domain, with remaining parts taken from reference TRBV16 and TRBJ1-4, reads NAGVIQTPRHKVTGKGQEATLWCEPISGHSAVFWYRQTIVQGLEFLTYFRNQAPIDDSGMPKERFSAQMPNQSHSTLKIQSTQPQDSAVYLCASSPGTGNERLFFGHGTKLSVL.